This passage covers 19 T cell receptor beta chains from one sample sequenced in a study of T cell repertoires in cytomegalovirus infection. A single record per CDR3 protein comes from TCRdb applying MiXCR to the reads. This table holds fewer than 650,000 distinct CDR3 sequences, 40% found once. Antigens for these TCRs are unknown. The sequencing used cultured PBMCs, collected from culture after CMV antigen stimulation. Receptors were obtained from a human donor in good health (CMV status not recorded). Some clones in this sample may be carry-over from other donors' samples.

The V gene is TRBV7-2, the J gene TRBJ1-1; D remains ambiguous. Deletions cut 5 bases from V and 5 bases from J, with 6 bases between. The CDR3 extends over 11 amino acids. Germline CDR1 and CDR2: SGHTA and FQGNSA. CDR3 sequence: CASSPWTEAFF. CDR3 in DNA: TGTGCCAGCAGCCCGTGGACTGAAGCTTTCTTT.

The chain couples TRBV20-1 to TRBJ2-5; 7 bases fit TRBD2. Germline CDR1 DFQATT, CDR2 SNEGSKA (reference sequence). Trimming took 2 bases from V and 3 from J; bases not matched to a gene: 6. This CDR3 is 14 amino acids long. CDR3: CSARPMGGKETQYF. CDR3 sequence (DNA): TGCAGTGCTAGACCCATGGGGGGGAAAGAGACCCAGTACTTC.

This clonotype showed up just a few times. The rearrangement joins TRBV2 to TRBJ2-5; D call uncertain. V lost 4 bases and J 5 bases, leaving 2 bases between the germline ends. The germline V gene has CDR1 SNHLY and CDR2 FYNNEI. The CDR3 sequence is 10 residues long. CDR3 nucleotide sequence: TGTGCCAGCAGTGTTGAGACCCAGTACTTC. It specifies CASSVETQYF.

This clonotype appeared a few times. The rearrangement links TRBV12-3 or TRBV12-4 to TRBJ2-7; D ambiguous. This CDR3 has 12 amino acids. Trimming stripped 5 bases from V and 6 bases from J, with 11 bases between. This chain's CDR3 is CASSDPFIEQYF. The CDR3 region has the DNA TGTGCCAGCAGTGACCCCTTCATCGAGCAGTACTTC.

CDR3 DNA sequence: TGTGCCAGCAGCTTTTCAGGGGGAGAGACCCAGTACTTC. Its translation is CASSFSGGETQYF. The rearrangement uses TRBV7-9 and TRBJ2-5; TRBD1 matches at 7 bases. CDR3 length: 13 amino acids. V lost 3 bases to trimming and J lost 4 bases; unmatched junction nucleotides: 2. Per germline, CDR1 SEHNR and CDR2 FQNEAQ (reference sequence).

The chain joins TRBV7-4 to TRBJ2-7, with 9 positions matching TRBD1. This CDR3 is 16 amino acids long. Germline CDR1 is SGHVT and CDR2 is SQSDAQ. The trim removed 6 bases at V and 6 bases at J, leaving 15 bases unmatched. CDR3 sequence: CASSAIWDRVSPEQYF. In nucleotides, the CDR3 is TGTGCCAGCAGTGCTATTTGGGACAGGGTTTCCCCCGAGCAGTACTTC.

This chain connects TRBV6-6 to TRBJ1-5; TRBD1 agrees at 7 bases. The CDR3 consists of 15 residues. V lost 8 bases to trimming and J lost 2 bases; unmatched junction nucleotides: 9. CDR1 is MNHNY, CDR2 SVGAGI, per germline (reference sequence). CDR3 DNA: TGTGCCAGCGCCCTGACAGGGCATGGCAATCAGCCCCAGCATTTT. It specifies CASALTGHGNQPQHF.

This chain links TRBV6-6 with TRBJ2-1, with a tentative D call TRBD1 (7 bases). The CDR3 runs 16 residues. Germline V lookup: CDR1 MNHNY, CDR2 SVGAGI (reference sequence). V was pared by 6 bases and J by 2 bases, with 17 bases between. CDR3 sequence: CASRQRQGGTYNEQFF. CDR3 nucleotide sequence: TGTGCCAGCAGGCAAAGACAGGGAGGCACCTACAATGAGCAGTTCTTC.

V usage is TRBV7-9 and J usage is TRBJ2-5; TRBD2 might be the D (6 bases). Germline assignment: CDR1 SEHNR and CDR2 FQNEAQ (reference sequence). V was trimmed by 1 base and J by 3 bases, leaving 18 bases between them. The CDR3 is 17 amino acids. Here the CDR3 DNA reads TGTGCCAGCAGCTTAGAGTTTTGGGCGGGGAAAGAAGAGACCCAGTACTTC. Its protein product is CASSLEFWAGKEETQYF.

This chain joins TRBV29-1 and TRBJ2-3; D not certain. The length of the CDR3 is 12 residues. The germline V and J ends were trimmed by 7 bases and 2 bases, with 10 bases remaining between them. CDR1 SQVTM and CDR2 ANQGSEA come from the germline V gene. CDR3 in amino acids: CSALDHTDTQYF. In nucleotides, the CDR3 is TGCAGCGCATTAGATCACACAGATACGCAGTATTTT.

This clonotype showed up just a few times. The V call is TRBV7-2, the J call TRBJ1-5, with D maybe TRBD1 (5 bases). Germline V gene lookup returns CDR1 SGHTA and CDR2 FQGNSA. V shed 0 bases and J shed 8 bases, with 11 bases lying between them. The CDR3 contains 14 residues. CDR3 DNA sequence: TGTGCCAGCAGCTTAGCCTCAGGGATCAAGCCCCAGCATTTT. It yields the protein CASSLASGIKPQHF.

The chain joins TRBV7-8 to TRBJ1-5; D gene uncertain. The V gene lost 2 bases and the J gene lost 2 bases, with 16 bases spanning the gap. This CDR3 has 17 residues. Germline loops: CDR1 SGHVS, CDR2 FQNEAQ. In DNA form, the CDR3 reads TGTGCCAGCAGCTTAATTGAAGCCCGGCTGGGCAATCAGCCCCAGCATTTT. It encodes CASSLIEARLGNQPQHF.

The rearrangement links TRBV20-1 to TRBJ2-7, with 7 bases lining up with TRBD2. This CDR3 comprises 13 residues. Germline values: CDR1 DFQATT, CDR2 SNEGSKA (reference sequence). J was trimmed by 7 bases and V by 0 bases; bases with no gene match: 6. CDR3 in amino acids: CSARDRGRAEQYF. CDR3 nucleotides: TGCAGTGCTAGAGATCGGGGGAGGGCGGAGCAGTACTTC.

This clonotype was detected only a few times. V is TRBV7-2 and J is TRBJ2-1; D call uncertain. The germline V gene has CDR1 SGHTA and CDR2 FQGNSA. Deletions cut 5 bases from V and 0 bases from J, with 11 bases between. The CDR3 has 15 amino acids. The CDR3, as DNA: TGTGCCAGCAGCCCGACTCGCAGCTCCTACAATGAGCAGTTCTTC. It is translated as CASSPTRSSYNEQFF.

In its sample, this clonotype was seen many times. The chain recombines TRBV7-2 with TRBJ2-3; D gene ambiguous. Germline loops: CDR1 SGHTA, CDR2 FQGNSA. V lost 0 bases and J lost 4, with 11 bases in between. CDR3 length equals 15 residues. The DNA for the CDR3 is TGTGCCAGCAGCTTAGCGATATGGCAGGCAGATACGCAGTATTTT. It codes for CASSLAIWQADTQYF.

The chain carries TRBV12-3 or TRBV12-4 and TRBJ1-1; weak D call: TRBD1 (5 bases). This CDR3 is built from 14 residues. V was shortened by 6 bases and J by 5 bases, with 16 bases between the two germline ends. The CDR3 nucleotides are TGTGCCAGCAGCACCGACGGGGGATATACTGAAGCTTTCTTT. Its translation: CASSTDGGYTEAFF.

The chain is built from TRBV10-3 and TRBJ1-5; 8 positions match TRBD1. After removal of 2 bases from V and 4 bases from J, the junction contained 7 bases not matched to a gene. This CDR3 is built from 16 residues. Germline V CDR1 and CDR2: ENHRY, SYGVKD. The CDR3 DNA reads TGTGCCATCAGTGAGGATGACAGGGGCTCTAATCAGCCCCAGCATTTT. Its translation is CAISEDDRGSNQPQHF.

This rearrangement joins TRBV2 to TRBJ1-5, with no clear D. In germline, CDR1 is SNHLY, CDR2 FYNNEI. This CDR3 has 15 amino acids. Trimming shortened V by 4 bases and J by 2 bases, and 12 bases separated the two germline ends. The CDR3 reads CASSAGGYGNQPQHF. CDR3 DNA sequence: TGTGCCAGCAGTGCCGGAGGATACGGCAATCAGCCCCAGCATTTT.

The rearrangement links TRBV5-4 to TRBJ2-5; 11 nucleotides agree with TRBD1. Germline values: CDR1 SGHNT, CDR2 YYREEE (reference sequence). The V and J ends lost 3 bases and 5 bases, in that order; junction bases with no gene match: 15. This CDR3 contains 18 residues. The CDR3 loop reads CASSSGTGGNWLAETQYF. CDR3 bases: TGTGCCAGCAGCTCCGGGACAGGGGGTAATTGGTTGGCGGAGACCCAGTACTTC.